This T cell receptor (beta chain) comes out of a study of breast tumors, draining lymph nodes, adjacent tissues. Study-wide points: Tumor TCR diversity was below lymph nodes but above nontumor tissue. Data only fit, rather than demonstrated, lymph node origin of most tumor T cells. Tumor and nontumor repertoires were significantly more similar in luminal-like than in basal-like breast cancer. Data fit most tumor T cells coming from lymph node, expanding in tumor.

Trimming removed 0 bases from V and 2 bases from J; junction bases left unmatched: 9. CDR3 length equals 18 residues. CDR1 and CDR2 (germline): WSHSY, SAAADI. Each CDR3 protein gets one entry after TCRdb re-called the multiplex PCR reads with MiXCR. Of about 140,000 distinct CDR3 sequences in the sample, 32% were seen once. The lymph nodes were axillary draining lymph nodes from breast cancer patients. This clonotype was found many times. Its antigen is unknown. This receptor was taken from a female donor with breast cancer. Some clones in this sample may be carry-over from other donors' samples. This sequence joins TRBV10-2 and TRBJ2-3; TRBD1 aligns across 9 bases. The specimen was axillary lymph node tissue. CDR3 DNA: TGCGCCAGCAGTGAGTCTCAGTTTGGGGACAGGGCCACAGATACGCAGTATTTT. It translates to CASSESQFGDRATDTQYF.